This record looks at one TCR beta chain sequence and its context. TCRdb's table, derived via immunoSEQ multiplex PCR, lists solely in-frame clones and lacks some. In the table there are roughly 79,000 clones, roughly four fifths of which are singletons. These data come from a study of blood T cell repertoires in COVID-19. Looking at the study overall: Sample material is recorded as cDNA or gDNA derived from T cells, B-cell-depleted T cells, or PBMCs.

V was pared by 0 bases and J by 8 bases, with 16 bases between. This CDR3 has 16 amino acids. Per germline, CDR1 LGHDT and CDR2 YNNKEL (reference sequence). Sequences were obtained from peripheral blood. This receptor was identified in a human donor in a cohort sampled during active COVID-19. The genes are TRBV3-1 (or the pseudogene TRBV3-2) and TRBJ1-4; D not certain. In DNA, the CDR3 is TGTGCCAGCAGCCAAGATTCAAGGACCGGCGGGGAAAAACTGTTTTTT. Protein product: CASSQDSRTGGEKLFF.